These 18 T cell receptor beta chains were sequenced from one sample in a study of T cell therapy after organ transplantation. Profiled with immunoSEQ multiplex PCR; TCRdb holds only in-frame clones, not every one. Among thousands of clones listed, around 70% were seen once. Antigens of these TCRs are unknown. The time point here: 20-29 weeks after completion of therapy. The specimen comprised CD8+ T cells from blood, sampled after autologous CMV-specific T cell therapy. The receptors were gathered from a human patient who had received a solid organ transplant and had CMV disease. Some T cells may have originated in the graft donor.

The CDR3 nucleotides read TGTGCCAGCAGTTACTCGAAGCTAGCGGGACACAATGAGCAGTTCTTC. Its translation: CASSYSKLAGHNEQFF. The chain uses TRBV6-6 and TRBJ2-1; 9 bases fit TRBD2. CDR3 length: 16 amino acids. The V gene end was trimmed by 0 bases and the J gene end by 5 bases; junction bases not matched to a gene: 5. CDR1 is MNHNY and CDR2 is SVGAGI in the germline V gene (reference sequence).

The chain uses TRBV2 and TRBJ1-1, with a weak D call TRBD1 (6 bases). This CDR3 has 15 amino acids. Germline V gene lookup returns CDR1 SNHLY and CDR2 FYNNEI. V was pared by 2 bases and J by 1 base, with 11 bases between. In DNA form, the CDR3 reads TGTGCCAGCAGTGAACTAAGGGGGGAGAACACTGAAGCTTTCTTT. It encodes CASSELRGENTEAFF.

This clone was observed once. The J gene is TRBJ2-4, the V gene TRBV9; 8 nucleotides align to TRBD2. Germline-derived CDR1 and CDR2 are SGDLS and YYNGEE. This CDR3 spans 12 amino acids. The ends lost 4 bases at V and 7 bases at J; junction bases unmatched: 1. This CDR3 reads CASSPGGNIQYF. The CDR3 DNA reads TGTGCCAGCAGCCCGGGAGGGAACATTCAGTACTTC.

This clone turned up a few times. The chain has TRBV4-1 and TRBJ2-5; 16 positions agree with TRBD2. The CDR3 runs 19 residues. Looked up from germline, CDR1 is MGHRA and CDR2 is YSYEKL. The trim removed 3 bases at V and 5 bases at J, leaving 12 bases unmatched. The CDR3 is CASSHRQTGTSGRVETQYF. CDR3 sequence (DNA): TGCGCCAGCAGCCATAGGCAGACCGGGACTAGCGGGAGGGTTGAGACCCAGTACTTC.

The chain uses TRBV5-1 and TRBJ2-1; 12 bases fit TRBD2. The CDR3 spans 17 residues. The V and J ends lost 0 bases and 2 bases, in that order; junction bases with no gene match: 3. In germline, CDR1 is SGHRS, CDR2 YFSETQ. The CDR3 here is CASSLGLAGAAYNEQFF. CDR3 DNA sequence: TGCGCCAGCAGCTTGGGACTAGCGGGAGCCGCCTACAATGAGCAGTTCTTC.

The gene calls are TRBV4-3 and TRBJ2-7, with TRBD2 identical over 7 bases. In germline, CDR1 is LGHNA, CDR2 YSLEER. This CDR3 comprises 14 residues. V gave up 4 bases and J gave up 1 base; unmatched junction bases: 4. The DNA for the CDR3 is TGCGCCAGCAGCCCTTGGGAGGGATCCTACGAGCAGTACTTC. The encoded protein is CASSPWEGSYEQYF.

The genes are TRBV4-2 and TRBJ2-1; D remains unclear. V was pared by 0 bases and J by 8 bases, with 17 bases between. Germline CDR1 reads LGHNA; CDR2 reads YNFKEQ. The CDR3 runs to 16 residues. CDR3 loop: CASSQDPQRRGDEQFF. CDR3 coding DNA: TGTGCCAGCAGCCAAGATCCCCAAAGGCGTGGGGATGAGCAGTTCTTC.

The CDR3 region is CASSPSVTDTQYF. CDR3 in DNA: TGTGCCAGTAGTCCATCGGTGACAGATACGCAGTATTTT. The chain couples TRBV19 to TRBJ2-3; no reliable D call. The CDR3 runs 13 residues. CDR1 and CDR2 (germline): LNHDA, SQIVND (reference sequence). Trimming pared 5 bases from V and 3 bases from J, leaving 9 bases between.

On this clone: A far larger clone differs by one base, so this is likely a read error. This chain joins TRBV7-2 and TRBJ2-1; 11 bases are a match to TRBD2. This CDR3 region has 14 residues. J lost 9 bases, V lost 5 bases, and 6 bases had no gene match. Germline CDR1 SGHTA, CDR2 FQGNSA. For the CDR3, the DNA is TGTGCCAGCAGCCAACGTAGCGGGAGGGGTGAGCAGTTCTTC. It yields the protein CASSQRSGRGEQFF.

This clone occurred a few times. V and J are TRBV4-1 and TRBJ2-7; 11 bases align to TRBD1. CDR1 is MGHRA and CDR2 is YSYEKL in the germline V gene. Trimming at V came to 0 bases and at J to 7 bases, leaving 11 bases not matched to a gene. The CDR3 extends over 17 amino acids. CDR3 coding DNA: TGCGCCAGCAGCCAAGAAAGCCTATCGGACAGGGGGCAAGAGCAGTACTTC. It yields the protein CASSQESLSDRGQEQYF.

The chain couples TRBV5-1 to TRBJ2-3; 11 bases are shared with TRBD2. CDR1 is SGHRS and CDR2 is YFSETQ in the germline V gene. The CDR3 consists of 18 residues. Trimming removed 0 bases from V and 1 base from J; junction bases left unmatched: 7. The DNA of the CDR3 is TGCGCCAGCAGCTTGGAACTAGCGGGAGAGGTCGGCACAGATACGCAGTATTTT. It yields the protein CASSLELAGEVGTDTQYF.

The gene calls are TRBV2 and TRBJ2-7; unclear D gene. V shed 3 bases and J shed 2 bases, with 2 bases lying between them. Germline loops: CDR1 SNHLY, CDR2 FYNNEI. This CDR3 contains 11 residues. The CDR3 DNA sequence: TGTGCCAGCAGTGAGGCCTACGAGCAGTACTTC. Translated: CASSEAYEQYF. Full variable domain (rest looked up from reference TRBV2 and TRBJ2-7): EPEVTQTPSHQVTQMGQEVILRCVPISNHLYFYWYRQILGQKVEFLVSFYNNEISEKSEIFDDQFSVERPDGSNFTLKIRSTKLEDSAMYFCASSEAYEQYFGPGTRLTVT.

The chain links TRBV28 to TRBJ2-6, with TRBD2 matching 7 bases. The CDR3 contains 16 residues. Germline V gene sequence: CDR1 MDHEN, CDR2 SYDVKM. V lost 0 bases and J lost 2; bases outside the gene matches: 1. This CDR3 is CASSLWAGAGANVLTF. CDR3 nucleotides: TGTGCCAGCAGTTTATGGGCGGGGGCTGGGGCCAACGTCCTGACTTTC.

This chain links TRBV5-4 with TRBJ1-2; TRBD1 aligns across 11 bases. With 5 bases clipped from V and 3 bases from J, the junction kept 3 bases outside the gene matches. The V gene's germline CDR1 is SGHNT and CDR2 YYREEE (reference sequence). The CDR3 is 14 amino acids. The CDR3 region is CASRGGQGDYGYTF. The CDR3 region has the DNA TGTGCCAGCAGAGGGGGACAGGGGGACTATGGCTACACCTTC.

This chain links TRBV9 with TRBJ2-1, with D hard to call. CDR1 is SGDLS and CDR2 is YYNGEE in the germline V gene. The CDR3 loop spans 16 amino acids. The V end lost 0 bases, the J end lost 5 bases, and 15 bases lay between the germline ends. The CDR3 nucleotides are TGTGCCAGCAGCGTAGCCGGCAGGACCAACCACAATGAGCAGTTCTTC. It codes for CASSVAGRTNHNEQFF.

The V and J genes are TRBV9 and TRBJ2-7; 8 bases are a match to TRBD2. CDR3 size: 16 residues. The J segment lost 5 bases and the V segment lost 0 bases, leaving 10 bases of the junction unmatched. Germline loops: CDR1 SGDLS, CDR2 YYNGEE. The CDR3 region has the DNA TGTGCCAGCAGCGTAGCCCCGGGTAGCGGGATGAACGAGCAGTACTTC. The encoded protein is CASSVAPGSGMNEQYF.

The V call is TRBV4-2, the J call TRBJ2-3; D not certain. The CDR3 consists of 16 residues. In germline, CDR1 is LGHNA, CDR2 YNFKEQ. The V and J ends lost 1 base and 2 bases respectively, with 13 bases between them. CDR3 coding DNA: TGTGCCAGCAGCCAAGGGGCGACTTTACTCACAGATACGCAGTATTTT. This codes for CASSQGATLLTDTQYF.

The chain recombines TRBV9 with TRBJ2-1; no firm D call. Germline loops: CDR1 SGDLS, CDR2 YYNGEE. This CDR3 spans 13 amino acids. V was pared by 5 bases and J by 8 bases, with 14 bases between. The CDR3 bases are TGTGCCAGCAGTGTGGGGTCTGAGTATGAGCAGTTCTTC. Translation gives CASSVGSEYEQFF.